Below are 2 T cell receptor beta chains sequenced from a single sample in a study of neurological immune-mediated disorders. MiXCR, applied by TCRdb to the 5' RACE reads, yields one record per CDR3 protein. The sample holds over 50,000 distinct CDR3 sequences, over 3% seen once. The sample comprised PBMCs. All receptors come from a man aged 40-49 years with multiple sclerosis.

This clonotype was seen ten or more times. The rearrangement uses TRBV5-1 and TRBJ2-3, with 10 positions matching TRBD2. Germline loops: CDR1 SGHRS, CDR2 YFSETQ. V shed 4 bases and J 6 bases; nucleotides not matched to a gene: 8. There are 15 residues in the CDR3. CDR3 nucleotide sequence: TGCGCCAGCAGCCTCCAGCGGGGGGGAGCGGATACGCAGTATTTT. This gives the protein CASSLQRGGADTQYF.

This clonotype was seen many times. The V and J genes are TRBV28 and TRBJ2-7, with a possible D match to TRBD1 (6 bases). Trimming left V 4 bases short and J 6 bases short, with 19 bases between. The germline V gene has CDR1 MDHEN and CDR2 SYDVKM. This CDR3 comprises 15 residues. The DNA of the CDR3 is TGTGCCAGCAGTTCCCCAGTAGGGGGTTACATCGAGCAGTACTTC. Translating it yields CASSSPVGGYIEQYF. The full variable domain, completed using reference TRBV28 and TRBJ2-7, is DVKVTQSSRYLVKRTGEKVFLECVQDMDHENMFWYRQDPGLGLRLIYFSYDVKMKEKGDIPEGYSVSREKKERFSLILESASTNQTSMYLCASSSPVGGYIEQYFGPGTRLTVT.